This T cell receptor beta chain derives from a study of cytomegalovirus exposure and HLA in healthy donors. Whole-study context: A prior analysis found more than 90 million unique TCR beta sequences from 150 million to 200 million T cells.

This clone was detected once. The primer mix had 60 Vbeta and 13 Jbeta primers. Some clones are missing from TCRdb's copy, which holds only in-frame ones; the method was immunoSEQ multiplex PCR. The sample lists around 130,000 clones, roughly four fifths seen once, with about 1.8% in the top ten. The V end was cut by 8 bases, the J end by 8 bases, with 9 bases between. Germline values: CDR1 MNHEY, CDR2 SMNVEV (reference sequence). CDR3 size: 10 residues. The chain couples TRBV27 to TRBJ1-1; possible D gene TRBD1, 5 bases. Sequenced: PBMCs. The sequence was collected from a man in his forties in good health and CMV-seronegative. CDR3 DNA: TGTGCCAGCCGCGGGACGGAAGCTTTCTTT. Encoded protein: CASRGTEAFF.